This entry features one TCR beta chain sequence. These data originate in a study of blood T cell repertoires in COVID-19. Study context: The United States, Italy and Spain were the sources of the acute and convalescent COVID-19 samples.

The authors' processing: Amplification with reference gene primers provided the estimates of nucleated cell counts. Assay used: immunoSEQ multiplex PCR; TCRdb lists only in-frame clones, some missing. From that table come the V and J calls and clone size; the DNA was used to work out D and trimming. This repertoire shows about 170,000 clones, about 88% found once; its top ten account for roughly 7%. Per the germline V gene, CDR1 is KGHSH and CDR2 is LQKENI. Trimming took 0 bases from V and 13 from J; bases not matched to a gene: 9. The CDR3 loop spans 14 amino acids. The rearrangement joins TRBV18 to TRBJ2-1, with 7 bases lining up with TRBD2. The sample comprised peripheral blood. The clonotype originates from an elderly woman in a cohort sampled during active or convalescent COVID-19. The CDR3 region is CASSPPGGRLPQFF. CDR3 DNA sequence: TGTGCCAGCTCACCACCGGGGGGGAGGCTACCACAGTTCTTC.